This T cell receptor (beta chain) emerged from a study of PD-L1 blockade in urothelial cancer. J gave up 5 bases and V 2 bases, and 8 bases lay outside the gene matches. The CDR3 sequence is 15 residues long. Germline assignment: CDR1 GTSNPN and CDR2 SVGIG (reference sequence). TCRdb's copy holds only in-frame clones and misses some; the assay was immunoSEQ multiplex PCR. The table includes about 85,000 clones, roughly 84% detected once. Time point defined: pretreatment peripheral blood. This receptor was identified in a man in his 60s with urothelial cancer. This rearrangement joins TRBV30 to TRBJ1-5; TRBD1 matches at 8 bases. Specimen: PBMCs, collected around atezolizumab (anti-PD-L1) treatment. CDR3 residues: CAWSRGDRFYQPQHF. DNA of the CDR3: TGTGCCTGGAGTCGAGGGGACAGGTTCTATCAGCCCCAGCATTTT.